This entry is about one T cell receptor (beta chain). Antigen specificity is unknown. The data originate from a study of cytomegalovirus exposure and HLA in healthy donors. Study conclusions and caveats: Fewer N-insertions than the approximately 610-donor mean were reportedly shown by an Asian-associated ancestry cluster in a later analysis. The study put 150 to 200 TCR beta chains on its list as cytomegalovirus-associated.

13 Jbeta primers and 60 Vbeta primers were used for the PCR. Per the original methods: There were 70 million to 95 million unique TCR beta chains by a later count, and 10 million to 12 million of them were shared. Produced via immunoSEQ multiplex PCR; TCRdb's table is partial and in-frame only. The V and J calls and clone size were taken over from that table, and D and trimming were inferred from the DNA. The sample records 140,000 to 150,000 clones, 60% to 85% being singletons. The CDR3 is 14 amino acids. V was shortened by 2 bases and J by 1 base, with 8 bases between the two germline ends. Germline CDR1 and CDR2: KGHSH and LQKENI.

The chain links TRBV18 to TRBJ1-1, with D uncertain. Sequencing was done on a sample of PBMCs. The sequence derives from a man in his forties in good health and CMV-seropositive. The CDR3 DNA reads TGTGCCAGCTCACCAGGCAGATCGAACACTGAAGCTTTCTTT. It yields the protein CASSPGRSNTEAFF.